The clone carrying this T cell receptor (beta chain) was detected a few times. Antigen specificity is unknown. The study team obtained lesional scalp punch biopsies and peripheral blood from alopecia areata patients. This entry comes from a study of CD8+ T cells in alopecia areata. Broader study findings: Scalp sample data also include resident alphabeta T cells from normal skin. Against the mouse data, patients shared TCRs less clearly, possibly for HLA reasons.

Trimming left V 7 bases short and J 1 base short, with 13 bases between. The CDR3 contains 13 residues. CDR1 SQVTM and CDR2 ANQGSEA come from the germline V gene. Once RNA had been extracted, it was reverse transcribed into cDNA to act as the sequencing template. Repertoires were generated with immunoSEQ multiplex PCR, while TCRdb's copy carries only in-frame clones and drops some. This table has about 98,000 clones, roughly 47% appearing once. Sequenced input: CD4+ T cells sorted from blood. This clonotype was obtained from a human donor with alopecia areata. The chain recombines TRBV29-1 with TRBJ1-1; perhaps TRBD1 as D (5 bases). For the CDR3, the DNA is TGCAGCGCCCAGAGGGGAGGGAACACTGAAGCTTTCTTT. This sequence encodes CSAQRGGNTEAFF.